The next 32 T cell receptor beta chains were all read from a single sample in a study of cytotoxic CD8 clonotypes in ibrutinib-treated CLL. Produced via immunoSEQ multiplex PCR; TCRdb's table is partial and in-frame only. The table shows tens of thousands of clones, with approximately 87% occurring only once. Sequencing was performed on PBMCs, taken after 24 months of ibrutinib treatment. These receptors originate from a human donor with chronic lymphocytic leukemia.

A few counts support this clone. The chain links TRBV19 to TRBJ2-7; maybe TRBD2 (6 bases). The CDR3 spans 13 residues. CDR1 is LNHDA, CDR2 SQIVND, per germline (reference sequence). V was pared by 4 bases and J by 3 bases, with 10 bases between. The CDR3 reads CASSTAGGYEQYF. The CDR3 coding sequence is TGTGCCAGTAGTACCGCCGGGGGCTACGAGCAGTACTTC.

CDR3: CASSFEIGTQYF. The CDR3 DNA follows: TGTGCCAGCAGCTTCGAAATAGGGACCCAGTACTTC. The rearrangement links TRBV7-2 to TRBJ2-5; no definite D call. Per germline, CDR1 SGHTA and CDR2 FQGNSA. This CDR3 has 12 amino acids. Trimming shortened V by 3 bases and J by 7 bases, and 9 bases separated the two germline ends. The full variable domain, completed using reference TRBV7-2 and TRBJ2-5, is GAGVSQSPSNKVTEKGKDVELRCDPISGHTALYWYRQSLGQGLEFLIYFQGNSAPDKSGLPSDRFSAERTGGSVSTLTIQRTQQEDSAVYLCASSFEIGTQYFGPGTRLLVL.

This clone was counted a few times. J is TRBJ2-7 and V is TRBV6-6; 7 positions agree with TRBD2. With V trimmed by 2 bases and J by 4 bases, 5 bases remained unmatched. Germline CDR1 and CDR2: MNHNY and SVGAGI (reference sequence). The CDR3 spans 14 residues. This chain's CDR3 is CASSYIAGEYEQYF. CDR3 coding DNA: TGTGCCAGCAGTTACATTGCGGGAGAATACGAGCAGTACTTC.

The sample holds one count of this clone. J is TRBJ2-5 and V is TRBV7-9; a possible D gene is TRBD2 (6 bases). V was cut by 2 bases and J by 3 bases, with 10 bases left in between. The CDR3 length is 14 residues. Germline V gene lookup returns CDR1 SEHNR and CDR2 FQNEAQ (reference sequence). The CDR3 protein is CASSLLRGEETQYF. The DNA for the CDR3 is TGTGCCAGCAGCTTACTACGCGGGGAAGAGACCCAGTACTTC.

The chain links TRBV5-5 to TRBJ1-5; D unclear. Germline-derived CDR1 and CDR2 are SGHKS and YYEKEE (reference sequence). Trimming stripped 4 bases from V and 0 bases from J, with 8 bases between. The CDR3 totals 14 residues. CDR3 in amino acids: CASSPTASNQPQHF. The CDR3 bases are TGTGCCAGCAGCCCGACGGCTAGCAATCAGCCCCAGCATTTT.

The DNA for the CDR3 is TGCGCCAGCAGAACGACTGCCTCTGGAAACACCATATATTTT. It codes for CASRTTASGNTIYF. This chain links TRBV5-1 with TRBJ1-3; D uncertain. This CDR3 has 14 residues. Germline CDR1 reads SGHRS; CDR2 reads YFSETQ. Trimming shortened V by 5 bases and J by 0 bases, and 9 bases separated the two germline ends.

The chain has TRBV2 and TRBJ1-5; possibly TRBD1 for D (6 bases). Germline loops: CDR1 SNHLY, CDR2 FYNNEI. Trimming removed 5 bases from V and 0 bases from J, with 8 bases in between. The CDR3 extends over 14 amino acids. This CDR3 reads CASSSGVSNQPQHF. The CDR3 nucleotides read TGTGCCAGCAGTTCAGGGGTTAGCAATCAGCCCCAGCATTTT. Full variable domain (rest looked up from reference TRBV2 and TRBJ1-5): EPEVTQTPSHQVTQMGQEVILRCVPISNHLYFYWYRQILGQKVEFLVSFYNNEISEKSEIFDDQFSVERPDGSNFTLKIRSTKLEDSAMYFCASSSGVSNQPQHFGDGTRLSIL.

This sequence joins TRBV5-1 and TRBJ1-1; D possibly corresponds to TRBD1 (5 bases). There are 13 residues in the CDR3. Germline values: CDR1 SGHRS, CDR2 YFSETQ. Trimming removed 4 bases at V and 6 bases at J, with 13 bases between. CDR3 protein: CASSHGSGSEAFF. In DNA form, the CDR3 reads TGCGCCAGCAGCCATGGTTCAGGGTCTGAAGCTTTCTTT.

DNA of the CDR3: TGTGCCAGCAGCAGGACAGCGAACACTGAAGCTTTCTTT. This sequence encodes CASSRTANTEAFF. The rearrangement joins TRBV7-6 to TRBJ1-1; possibly TRBD1 for D (6 bases). Germline CDR1 SGHVS, CDR2 FNYEAQ. This CDR3 contains 13 residues. Trimming removed 5 bases at V and 1 base at J, with 8 bases between.

This chain connects TRBV28 to TRBJ2-2, with TRBD2 matching over 14 bases. The germline V gene has CDR1 MDHEN and CDR2 SYDVKM. Trimming removed 5 bases from V and 1 base from J; junction bases left unmatched: 6. CDR3 length: 18 amino acids. The CDR3 here is CASSPGTSGRRNTGELFF. The DNA for the CDR3 is TGTGCCAGCAGTCCGGGGACTAGCGGGAGACGGAACACCGGGGAGCTGTTTTTT.

This clone came up once. The chain couples TRBV27 to TRBJ2-2; weak D call: TRBD1 (6 bases). Germline loops: CDR1 MNHEY, CDR2 SMNVEV (reference sequence). Trimming left V 0 bases short and J 7 bases short, with 18 bases between. There are 17 residues in the CDR3. The CDR3 DNA sequence: TGTGCCAGCAGTTTATCCTTTTCCCCAGGGGCAGACGGGGAGCTGTTTTTT. Its translation: CASSLSFSPGADGELFF.

CDR3 DNA: TGTGCCAGCAGCACGGGACCTGGGGGCTATGGCTACACCTTC. This gives the protein CASSTGPGGYGYTF. This chain uses TRBV5-6 with TRBJ1-2, with D perhaps TRBD1 (5 bases). Looked up from germline, CDR1 is SGHDT and CDR2 is YYEEEE. V was shortened by 4 bases and J by 4 bases, with 14 bases between the two germline ends. There are 14 residues in the CDR3.

The genes are TRBV6-6 and TRBJ2-2, with unresolved D. This CDR3 comprises 14 residues. Looked up from germline, CDR1 is MNHNY and CDR2 is SVGAGI (reference sequence). V was trimmed by 2 bases and J by 1 base, leaving 5 bases between them. CDR3: CASSYLLNTGELFF. As DNA, the CDR3 is TGTGCCAGCAGTTACCTCCTGAACACCGGGGAGCTGTTTTTT.

In its sample, this clone was seen once. The junction and the germline gene differ at one end; a read error may be behind it. This chain links TRBV4-1 with TRBJ2-4; D might be TRBD1 (5 bases). Germline CDR1 is MGHRA and CDR2 is YSYEKL. The CDR3 has 15 residues. The chain's CDR3 is CASSQDKGSVDIQYF. The CDR3 coding sequence is TGTGCCAGCAGCCAAGATAAGGGGTCCGTGGACATTCAGTACTTC.

The genes are TRBV6-1 and TRBJ2-6; D not resolved. The CDR3 extends over 15 amino acids. Germline lookup yields CDR1 MNHNS and CDR2 SASEGT. V lost 3 bases, J lost 0 bases, and 6 bases lay in between. This CDR3 reads CASSEESSGANVLTF. DNA for the CDR3: TGTGCCAGCAGTGAGGAGAGCTCTGGGGCCAACGTCCTGACTTTC.

This clone was counted only a few times. V is TRBV6-1 and J is TRBJ1-5; 7 nucleotides match TRBD1. The germline CDR1 and CDR2 sequences are MNHNS and SASEGT. The J segment lost 4 bases and the V segment lost 6 bases, leaving 6 bases of the junction unmatched. The CDR3 consists of 14 residues. CDR3 in amino acids: CASSGQGGNQPQHF. CDR3 DNA sequence: TGTGCCAGCAGCGGGCAGGGGGGAAATCAGCCCCAGCATTTT.

The table lists this clone with a count of one. The chain joins TRBV19 to TRBJ2-3, with 9 bases that match TRBD2. This CDR3 contains 15 residues. V dropped 5 bases and J dropped 0; count of bases not matched to a gene: 3. Germline values: CDR1 LNHDA, CDR2 SQIVND (reference sequence). For the CDR3, the DNA is TGTGCCAGTAGTCCAACTAGCGGGAGCACAGATACGCAGTATTTT. This sequence encodes CASSPTSGSTDTQYF.

CDR3: CAWGLAGGTDTQYF. Here the CDR3 DNA reads TGTGCCTGGGGACTAGCGGGAGGCACAGATACGCAGTATTTT. This chain connects TRBV30 to TRBJ2-3, with 13 bases fitting TRBD2. Germline CDR1 GTSNPN, CDR2 SVGIG (reference sequence). The CDR3 is made up of 14 amino acids. V lost 5 bases, J lost 1 base, and 0 bases stayed unmatched.

The chain joins TRBV19 to TRBJ1-1; D gene ambiguous. This CDR3 contains 11 residues. With 3 bases removed from V and 5 bases from J, the gap between germline ends came to 4 bases. Germline V CDR1 and CDR2: LNHDA, SQIVND (reference sequence). CDR3 nucleotides: TGTGCCAGTAGTATGGGAACTGAAGCTTTCTTT. Its protein is CASSMGTEAFF.

The count of this clone is one. The CDR3 DNA is TGTGCCAGCATTGACCCTCTTTCCGGGGAGCTGTTTTTT. Protein: CASIDPLSGELFF. This chain uses TRBV28 with TRBJ2-2, with no clear D. Germline CDR1 and CDR2: MDHEN and SYDVKM. V was cut by 7 bases and J by 6 bases, with 12 bases left in between. This CDR3 is built from 13 residues. The complete variable domain, with remaining parts taken from reference TRBV28 and TRBJ2-2, reads DVKVTQSSRYLVKRTGEKVFLECVQDMDHENMFWYRQDPGLGLRLIYFSYDVKMKEKGDIPEGYSVSREKKERFSLILESASTNQTSMYLCASIDPLSGELFFGEGSRLTVL.

This chain connects TRBV29-1 to TRBJ2-7; no reliable D call. This CDR3 region has 12 residues. Trimming took off 6 bases at V and 3 bases at J, with 12 bases between the two ends. Germline CDR1 SQVTM, CDR2 ANQGSEA. In DNA, the CDR3 is TGCAGCGTCCTCGTAGGGAACTACGAGCAGTACTTC. It translates to CSVLVGNYEQYF.

The chain is built from TRBV28 and TRBJ2-5; the D gene is possibly TRBD1 (5 bases). The CDR3 covers 16 residues. Germline V gene lookup returns CDR1 MDHEN and CDR2 SYDVKM. V lost 2 bases to trimming and J lost 0 bases, with 13 bases between them. CDR3 DNA: TGTGCCAGCAGTTTAATGACAGCCCTGTACCAAGAGACCCAGTACTTC. Protein: CASSLMTALYQETQYF.

Worth noting for this clone: Other DNA sequences in the sample encode the same CDR3. The chain recombines TRBV29-1 with TRBJ1-5; no clear D gene. Looked up from germline, CDR1 is SQVTM and CDR2 is ANQGSEA. V lost 4 bases and J 2 bases, leaving 9 bases between the germline ends. There are 13 residues in the CDR3. The CDR3 loop reads CSVGEAGNQPQHF. The CDR3 DNA sequence: TGCAGCGTTGGAGAGGCCGGCAATCAGCCCCAGCATTTT.

The chain employs TRBV6-1 and TRBJ1-5; 7 bases agree with TRBD1. Germline V lookup: CDR1 MNHNS, CDR2 SASEGT. With V trimmed by 7 bases and J by 7 bases, 7 bases remained unmatched. The CDR3 runs 13 residues. As DNA, the CDR3 is TGTGCCAGCAACCAGGGGGGGGACCAGCCCCAGCATTTT. This encodes CASNQGGDQPQHF.

This sequence joins TRBV28 and TRBJ1-1, with D tentatively TRBD1 (5 bases). The germline V gene has CDR1 MDHEN and CDR2 SYDVKM. The length of the CDR3 is 11 residues. V was clipped by 4 bases and J by 7 bases, with 7 bases between them. The CDR3 spells CASSWGFEAFF. The CDR3 DNA follows: TGTGCCAGCAGTTGGGGGTTTGAAGCTTTCTTT.

The rearrangement links TRBV27 to TRBJ1-4, with D unresolved. From germline, CDR1 is MNHEY and CDR2 SMNVEV (reference sequence). CDR3 length: 15 residues. V lost 5 bases and J lost 5, with 15 bases in between. The CDR3 DNA sequence: TGTGCCAGCAGTCCGGACCAAGGATTCAATGAAAAACTGTTTTTT. Translation gives CASSPDQGFNEKLFF.

The chain couples TRBV5-1 to TRBJ1-4, with 9 bases aligning to TRBD1. This CDR3 region has 16 residues. Germline-derived CDR1 and CDR2 are SGHRS and YFSETQ. The V gene end was trimmed by 4 bases and the J gene end by 0 bases; junction bases not matched to a gene: 4. In nucleotides, the CDR3 is TGCGCCAGCAGCGCGCGGACAGGGGCAACTAATGAAAAACTGTTTTTT. Translated: CASSARTGATNEKLFF.

The V call is TRBV19, the J call TRBJ1-5; 7 positions agree with TRBD1. This CDR3 has 14 amino acids. Germline V gives CDR1 LNHDA, CDR2 SQIVND (reference sequence). V lost 5 bases, J lost 6 bases, and 7 bases stayed unmatched. CDR3 region: CASSLTGSGQPQHF. The CDR3 DNA is TGTGCCAGTAGTTTGACAGGGTCGGGTCAGCCCCAGCATTTT.

This clone appeared once. The J gene is TRBJ2-5, the V gene TRBV28; D remains unclear. Germline V gene sequence: CDR1 MDHEN, CDR2 SYDVKM. The length of the CDR3 is 11 residues. The ends were cut back, 5 bases at V and 2 bases at J, with 3 bases in the middle. The CDR3 sequence: CASSLQETQYF. The CDR3 nucleotides are TGTGCCAGCAGTCTGCAAGAGACCCAGTACTTC.

V usage is TRBV7-2 and J usage is TRBJ1-5, with D maybe TRBD1 (5 bases). Germline V lookup: CDR1 SGHTA, CDR2 FQGNSA. CDR3 length: 15 residues. With 4 bases removed from V and 3 bases from J, the gap between germline ends came to 13 bases. The CDR3 bases are TGTGCCAGCAGCTGGGCCCGGGGGAACAATCAGCCCCAGCATTTT. Protein: CASSWARGNNQPQHF.

The V gene is TRBV2, the J gene TRBJ2-3; TRBD1 or TRBD2 may be the D gene (8 bases each). The CDR3 is made up of 20 amino acids. Trimming left V 0 bases short and J 5 bases short, with 27 bases between. Germline values: CDR1 SNHLY, CDR2 FYNNEI. The CDR3 reads CASSEARTGNSGRLRDTQYF. Here the CDR3 DNA reads TGTGCCAGCAGTGAAGCCCGGACAGGGAACAGCGGGAGATTGAGAGATACGCAGTATTTT.

V usage is TRBV5-1 and J usage is TRBJ1-1, with D uncertain. CDR1 is SGHRS, CDR2 YFSETQ, per germline. The V gene lost 0 bases and the J gene lost 6 bases, with 15 bases spanning the gap. This CDR3 contains 15 residues. CDR3 sequence reads: CASSLAVGLISEAFF. CDR3 DNA sequence: TGCGCCAGCAGCTTGGCGGTGGGGTTGATATCTGAAGCTTTCTTT.